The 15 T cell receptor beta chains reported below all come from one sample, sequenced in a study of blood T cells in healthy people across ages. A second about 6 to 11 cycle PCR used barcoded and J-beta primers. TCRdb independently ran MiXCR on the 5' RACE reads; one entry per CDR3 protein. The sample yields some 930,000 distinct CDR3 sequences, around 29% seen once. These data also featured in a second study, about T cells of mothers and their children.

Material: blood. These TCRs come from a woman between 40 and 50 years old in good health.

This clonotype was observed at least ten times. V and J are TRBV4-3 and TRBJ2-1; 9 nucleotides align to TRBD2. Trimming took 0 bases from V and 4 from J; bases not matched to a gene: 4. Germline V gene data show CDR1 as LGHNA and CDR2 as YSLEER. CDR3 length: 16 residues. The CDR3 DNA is TGCGCCAGCAGCCAAGATGGTAGCGGGGGATACAATGAGCAGTTCTTC. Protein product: CASSQDGSGGYNEQFF.

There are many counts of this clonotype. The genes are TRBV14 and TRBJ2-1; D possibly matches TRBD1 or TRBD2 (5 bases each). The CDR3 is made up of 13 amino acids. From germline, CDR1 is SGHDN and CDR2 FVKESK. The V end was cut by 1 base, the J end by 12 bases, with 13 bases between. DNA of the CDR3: TGTGCCAGCAGCCAAGTGCGTGAGGGGCGGCAGTTCTTC. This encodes CASSQVREGRQFF.

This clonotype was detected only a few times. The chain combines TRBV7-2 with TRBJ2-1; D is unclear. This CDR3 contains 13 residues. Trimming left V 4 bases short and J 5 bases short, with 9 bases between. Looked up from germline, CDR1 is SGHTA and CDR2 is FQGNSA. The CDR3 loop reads CASSSRRDNEQFF. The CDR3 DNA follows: TGTGCCAGCAGCTCTCGACGGGACAATGAGCAGTTCTTC.

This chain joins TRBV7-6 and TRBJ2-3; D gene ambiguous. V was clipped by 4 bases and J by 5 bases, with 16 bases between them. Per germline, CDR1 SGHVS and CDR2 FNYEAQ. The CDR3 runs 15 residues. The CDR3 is CASSSGSSRRDTQYF. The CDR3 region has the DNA TGTGCCAGCAGCTCCGGGTCTTCGAGGAGAGATACGCAGTATTTT. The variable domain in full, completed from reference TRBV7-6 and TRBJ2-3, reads GAGVSQSPRYKVTKRGQDVALRCDPISGHVSLYWYRQALGQGPEFLTYFNYEAQQDKSGLPNDRFSAERPEGSISTLTIQRTEQRDSAMYRCASSSGSSRRDTQYFGPGTRLTVL.

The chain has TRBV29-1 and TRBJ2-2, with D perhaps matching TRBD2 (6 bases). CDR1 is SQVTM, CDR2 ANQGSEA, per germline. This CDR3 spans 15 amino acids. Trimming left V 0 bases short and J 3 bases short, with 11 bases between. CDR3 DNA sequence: TGCAGCGTTGAAGATGGAGGGGTTCACACCGGGGAGCTGTTTTTT. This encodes CSVEDGGVHTGELFF.

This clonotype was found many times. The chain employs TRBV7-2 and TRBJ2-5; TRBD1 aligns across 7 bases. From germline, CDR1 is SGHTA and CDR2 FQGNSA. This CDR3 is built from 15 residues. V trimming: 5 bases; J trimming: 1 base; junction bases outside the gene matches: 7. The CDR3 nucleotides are TGTGCCAGCAGCCCACACGGACAGGCCCAAGAGACCCAGTACTTC. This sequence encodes CASSPHGQAQETQYF.

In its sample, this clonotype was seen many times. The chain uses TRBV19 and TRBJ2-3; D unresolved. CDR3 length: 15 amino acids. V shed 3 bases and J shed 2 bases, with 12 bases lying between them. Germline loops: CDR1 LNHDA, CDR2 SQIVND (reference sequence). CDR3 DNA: TGTGCCAGTAGTATGGGCCAGCTACTCACAGATACGCAGTATTTT. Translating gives CASSMGQLLTDTQYF.

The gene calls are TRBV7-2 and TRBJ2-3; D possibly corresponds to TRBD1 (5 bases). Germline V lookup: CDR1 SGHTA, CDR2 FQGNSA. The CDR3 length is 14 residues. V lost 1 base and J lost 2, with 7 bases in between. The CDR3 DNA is TGTGCCAGCAGCTTAGATGGGGCCACAGATACGCAGTATTTT. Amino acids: CASSLDGATDTQYF.

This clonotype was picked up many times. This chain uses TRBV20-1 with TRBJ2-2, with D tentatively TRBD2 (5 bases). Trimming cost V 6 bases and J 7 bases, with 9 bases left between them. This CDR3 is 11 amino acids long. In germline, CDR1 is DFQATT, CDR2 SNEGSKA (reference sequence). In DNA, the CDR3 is TGCAGTGCCCGAGGGTACGGGGAGCTGTTTTTT. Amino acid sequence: CSARGYGELFF.

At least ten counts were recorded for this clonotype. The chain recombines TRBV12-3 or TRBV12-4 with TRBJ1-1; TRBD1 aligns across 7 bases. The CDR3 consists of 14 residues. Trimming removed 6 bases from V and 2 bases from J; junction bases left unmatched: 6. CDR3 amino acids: CASSLGGLNTEAFF. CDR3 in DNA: TGTGCCAGCAGCCTAGGGGGCCTCAACACTGAAGCTTTCTTT.

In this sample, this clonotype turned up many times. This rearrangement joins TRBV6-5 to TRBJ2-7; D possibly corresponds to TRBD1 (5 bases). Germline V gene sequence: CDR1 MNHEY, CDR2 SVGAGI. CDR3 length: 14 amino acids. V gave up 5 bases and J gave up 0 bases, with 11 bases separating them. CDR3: CASSNTGTSYEQYF. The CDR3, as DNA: TGTGCCAGCAGTAATACAGGAACCTCCTACGAGCAGTACTTC.

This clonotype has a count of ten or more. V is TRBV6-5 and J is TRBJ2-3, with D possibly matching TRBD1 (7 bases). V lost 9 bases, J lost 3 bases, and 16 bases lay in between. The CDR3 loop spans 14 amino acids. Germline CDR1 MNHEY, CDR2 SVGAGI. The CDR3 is CASLARQGTDTQYF. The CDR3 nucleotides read TGTGCCAGTCTAGCGAGACAGGGTACAGATACGCAGTATTTT.

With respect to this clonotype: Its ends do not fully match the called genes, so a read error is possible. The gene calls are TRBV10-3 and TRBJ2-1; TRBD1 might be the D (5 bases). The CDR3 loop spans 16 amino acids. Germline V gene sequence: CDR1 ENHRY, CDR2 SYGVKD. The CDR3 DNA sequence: TGTGTCATCAGTGAGTATCAGGGTTTAGCCCTCAATGAGCAGTTCTTC. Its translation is CVISEYQGLALNEQFF.

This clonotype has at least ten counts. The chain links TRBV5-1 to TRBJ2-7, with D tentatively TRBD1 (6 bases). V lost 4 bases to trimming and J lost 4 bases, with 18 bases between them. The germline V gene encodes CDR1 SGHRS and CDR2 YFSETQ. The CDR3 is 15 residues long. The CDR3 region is CASSLQGLAEYEQYF. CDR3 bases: TGCGCCAGCAGCCTACAGGGCCTCGCTGAATACGAGCAGTACTTC.

The CDR3 loop reads CSAREGEIPGANVLTF. In DNA form, the CDR3 reads TGCAGTGCTAGAGAGGGGGAGATTCCTGGGGCCAACGTCCTGACTTTC. The chain joins TRBV20-1 to TRBJ2-6; possibly TRBD1 or TRBD2 for D (5 bases each). The CDR3 contains 16 residues. The V gene's germline CDR1 is DFQATT and CDR2 SNEGSKA (reference sequence). V was pared by 0 bases and J by 2 bases, with 11 bases between.